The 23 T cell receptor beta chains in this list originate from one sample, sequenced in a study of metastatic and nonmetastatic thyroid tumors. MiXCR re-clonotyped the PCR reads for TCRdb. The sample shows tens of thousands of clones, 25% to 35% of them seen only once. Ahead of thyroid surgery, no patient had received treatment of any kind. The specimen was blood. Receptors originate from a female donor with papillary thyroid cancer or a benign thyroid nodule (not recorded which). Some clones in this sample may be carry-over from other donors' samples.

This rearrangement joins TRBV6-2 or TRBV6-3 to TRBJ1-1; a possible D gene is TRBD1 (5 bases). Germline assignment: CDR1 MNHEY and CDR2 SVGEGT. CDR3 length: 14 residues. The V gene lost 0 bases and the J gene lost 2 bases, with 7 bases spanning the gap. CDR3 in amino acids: CASSYSTGNTEAFF. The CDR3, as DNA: TGTGCCAGCAGTTACTCAACAGGAAACACTGAAGCTTTCTTT.

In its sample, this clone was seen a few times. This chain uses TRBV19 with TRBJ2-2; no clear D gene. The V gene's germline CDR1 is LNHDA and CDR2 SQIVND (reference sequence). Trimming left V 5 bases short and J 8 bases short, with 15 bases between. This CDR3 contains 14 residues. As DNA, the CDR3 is TGTGCCAGTAGTCCCCGGGTCTCCAGTGGGGAGCTGTTTTTT. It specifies CASSPRVSSGELFF. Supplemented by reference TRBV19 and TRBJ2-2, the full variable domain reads DGGITQSPKYLFRKEGQNVTLSCEQNLNHDAMYWYRQDPGQGLRLIYYSQIVNDFQKGDIAEGYSVSREKKESFPLTVTSAQKNPTAFYLCASSPRVSSGELFFGEGSRLTVL.

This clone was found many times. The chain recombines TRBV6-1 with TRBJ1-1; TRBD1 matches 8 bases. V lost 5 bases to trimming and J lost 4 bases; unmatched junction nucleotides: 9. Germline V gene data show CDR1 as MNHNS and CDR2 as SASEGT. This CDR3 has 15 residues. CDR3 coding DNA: TGTGCCAGCAGTCCGAACGGACAGGGTCGCACTGAAGCTTTCTTT. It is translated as CASSPNGQGRTEAFF.

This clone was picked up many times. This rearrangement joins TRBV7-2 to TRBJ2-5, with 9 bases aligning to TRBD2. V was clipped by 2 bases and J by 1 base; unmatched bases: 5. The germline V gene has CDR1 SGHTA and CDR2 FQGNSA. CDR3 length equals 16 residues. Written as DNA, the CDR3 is TGTGCCAGCAGCTTATCCAGCGGGAGGCCCCAAGAGACCCAGTACTTC. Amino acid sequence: CASSLSSGRPQETQYF.

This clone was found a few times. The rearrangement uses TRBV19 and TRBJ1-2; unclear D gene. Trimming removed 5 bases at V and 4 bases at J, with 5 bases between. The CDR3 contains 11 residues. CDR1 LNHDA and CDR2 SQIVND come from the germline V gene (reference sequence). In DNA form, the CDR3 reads TGTGCCAGTAGTTGGACCTATGGCTACACCTTC. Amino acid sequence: CASSWTYGYTF.

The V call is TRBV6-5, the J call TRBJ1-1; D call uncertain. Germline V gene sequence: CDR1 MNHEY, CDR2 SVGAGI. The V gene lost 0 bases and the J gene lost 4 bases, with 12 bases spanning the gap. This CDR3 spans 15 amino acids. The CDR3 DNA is TGTGCCAGCAGTTACTCCGCCGTGGATGGCACTGAAGCTTTCTTT. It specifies CASSYSAVDGTEAFF.

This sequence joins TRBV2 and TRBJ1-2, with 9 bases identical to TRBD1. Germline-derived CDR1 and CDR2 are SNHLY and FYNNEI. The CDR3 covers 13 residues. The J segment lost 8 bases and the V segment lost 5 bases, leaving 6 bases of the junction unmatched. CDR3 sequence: CASSRQGDLGYTF. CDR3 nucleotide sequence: TGTGCCAGCAGTCGACAGGGGGATTTAGGCTACACCTTC.

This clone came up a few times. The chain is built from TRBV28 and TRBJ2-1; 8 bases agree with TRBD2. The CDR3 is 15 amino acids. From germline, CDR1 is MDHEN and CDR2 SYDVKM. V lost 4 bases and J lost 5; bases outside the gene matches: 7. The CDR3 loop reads CASSSGTSKDNEQFF. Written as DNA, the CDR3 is TGTGCCAGCAGTTCGGGGACTAGTAAGGACAATGAGCAGTTCTTC.

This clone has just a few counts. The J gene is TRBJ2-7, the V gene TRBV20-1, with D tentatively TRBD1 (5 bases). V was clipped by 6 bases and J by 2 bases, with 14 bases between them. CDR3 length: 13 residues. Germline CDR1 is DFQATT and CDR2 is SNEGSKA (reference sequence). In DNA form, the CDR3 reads TGCAGTGCCACGGACACCTCAGCCTACGAGCAGTACTTC. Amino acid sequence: CSATDTSAYEQYF.

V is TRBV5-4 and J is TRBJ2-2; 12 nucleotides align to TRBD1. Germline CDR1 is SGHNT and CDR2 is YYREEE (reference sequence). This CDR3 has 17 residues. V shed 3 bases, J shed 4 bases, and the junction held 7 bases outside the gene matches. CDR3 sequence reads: CASSSSGQGAGTGELFF. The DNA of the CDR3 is TGTGCCAGCAGCTCGTCGGGACAGGGGGCCGGCACCGGGGAGCTGTTTTTT.

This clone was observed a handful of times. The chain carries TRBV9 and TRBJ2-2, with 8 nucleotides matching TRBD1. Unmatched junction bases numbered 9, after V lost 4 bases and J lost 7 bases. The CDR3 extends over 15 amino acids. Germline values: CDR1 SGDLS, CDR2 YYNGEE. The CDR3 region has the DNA TGTGCCAGCAGCCCCAGCCAGGGGGCGATCGGGGAGCTGTTTTTT. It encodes CASSPSQGAIGELFF.

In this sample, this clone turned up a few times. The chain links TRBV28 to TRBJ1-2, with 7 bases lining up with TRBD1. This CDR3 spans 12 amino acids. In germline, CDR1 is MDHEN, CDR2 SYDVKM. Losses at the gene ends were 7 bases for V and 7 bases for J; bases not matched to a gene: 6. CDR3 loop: CASTSQGTGYTF. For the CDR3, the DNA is TGTGCCAGCACCTCACAGGGGACTGGCTACACCTTC.

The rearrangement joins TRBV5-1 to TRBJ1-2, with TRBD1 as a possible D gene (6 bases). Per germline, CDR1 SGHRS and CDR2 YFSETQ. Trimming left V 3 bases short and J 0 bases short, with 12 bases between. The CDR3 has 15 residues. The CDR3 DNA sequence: TGCGCCAGCAGCTCAGGACAGACTTCTAACTATGGCTACACCTTC. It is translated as CASSSGQTSNYGYTF.

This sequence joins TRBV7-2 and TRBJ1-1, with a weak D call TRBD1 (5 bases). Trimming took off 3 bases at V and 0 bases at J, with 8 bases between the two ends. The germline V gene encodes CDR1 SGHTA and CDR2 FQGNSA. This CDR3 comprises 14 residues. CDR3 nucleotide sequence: TGTGCCAGCAGCTTCACAGGCATGAACACTGAAGCTTTCTTT. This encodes CASSFTGMNTEAFF.

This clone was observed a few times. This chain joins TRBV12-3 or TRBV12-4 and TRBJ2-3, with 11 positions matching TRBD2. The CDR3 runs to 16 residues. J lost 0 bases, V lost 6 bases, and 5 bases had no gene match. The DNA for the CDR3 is TGTGCCAGCAGCCGGACTAGCGGGCGGAGCACAGATACGCAGTATTTT. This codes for CASSRTSGRSTDTQYF.

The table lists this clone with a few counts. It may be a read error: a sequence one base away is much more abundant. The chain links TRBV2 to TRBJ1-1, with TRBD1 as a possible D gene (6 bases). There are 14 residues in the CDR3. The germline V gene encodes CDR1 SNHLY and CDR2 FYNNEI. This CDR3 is CASSGTVMNTEAFF. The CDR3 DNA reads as TGTGCCAGCAGTGGGACAGTGATGAACACTGAGGCTTTCTTT.

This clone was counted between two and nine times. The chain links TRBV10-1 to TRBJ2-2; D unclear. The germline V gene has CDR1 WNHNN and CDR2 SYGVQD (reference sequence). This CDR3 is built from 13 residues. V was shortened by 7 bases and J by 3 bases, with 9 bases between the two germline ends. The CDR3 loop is CASMGGYTGELFF. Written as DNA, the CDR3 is TGCGCCAGCATGGGCGGATACACCGGGGAGCTGTTTTTT.

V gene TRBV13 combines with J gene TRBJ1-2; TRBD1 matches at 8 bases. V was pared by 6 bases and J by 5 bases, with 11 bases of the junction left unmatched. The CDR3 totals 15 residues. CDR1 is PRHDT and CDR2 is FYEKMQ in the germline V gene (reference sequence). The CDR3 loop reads CASRLSGGRVYGYTF. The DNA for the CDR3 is TGTGCCAGCAGACTGTCAGGGGGCAGGGTTTATGGCTACACCTTC.

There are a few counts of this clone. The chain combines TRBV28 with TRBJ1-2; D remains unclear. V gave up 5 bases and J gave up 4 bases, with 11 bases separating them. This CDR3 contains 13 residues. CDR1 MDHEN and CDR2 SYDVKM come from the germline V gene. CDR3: CASSGPVIYGYTF. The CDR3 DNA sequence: TGTGCCAGCAGTGGCCCGGTCATCTATGGCTACACCTTC.

The CDR3 DNA is TGCAGTGCTAGGGCCAAGTTTAGGGCTAACTATGGCTACACCTTC. This translates into CSARAKFRANYGYTF. The chain is built from TRBV20-1 and TRBJ1-2, with D unclear. The V and J ends lost 3 bases and 0 bases respectively, with 14 bases between them. The CDR3 has 15 amino acids. CDR1 and CDR2 from the germline V gene are DFQATT and SNEGSKA (reference sequence).

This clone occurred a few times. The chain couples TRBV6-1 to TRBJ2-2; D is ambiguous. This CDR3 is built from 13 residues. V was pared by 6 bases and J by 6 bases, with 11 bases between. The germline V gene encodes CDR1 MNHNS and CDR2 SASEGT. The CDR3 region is CASSPPPSGELFF. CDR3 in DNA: TGTGCCAGCAGCCCCCCCCCCTCCGGGGAGCTGTTTTTT.

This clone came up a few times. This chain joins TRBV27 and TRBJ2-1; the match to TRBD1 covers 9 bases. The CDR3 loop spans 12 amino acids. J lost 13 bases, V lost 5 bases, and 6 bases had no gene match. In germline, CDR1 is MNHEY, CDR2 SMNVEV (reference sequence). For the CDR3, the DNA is TGTGCCAGCAGTCCCCACAGGGGGCTACAGTTCTTC. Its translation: CASSPHRGLQFF.

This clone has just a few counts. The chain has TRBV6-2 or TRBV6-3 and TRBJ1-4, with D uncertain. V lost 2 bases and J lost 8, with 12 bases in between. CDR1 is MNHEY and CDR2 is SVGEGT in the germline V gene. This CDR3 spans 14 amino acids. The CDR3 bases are TGTGCCAGCAGTTACGGTGCTGGTAGCGAAAAACTGTTTTTT. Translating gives CASSYGAGSEKLFF.